This T cell receptor (beta chain) was documented in a study of cytomegalovirus exposure and HLA in healthy donors. This CDR3 region has 13 residues. Looked up from germline, CDR1 is SGHAT and CDR2 is FQNNGV. The ends were cut back, 7 bases at V and 4 bases at J, with 13 bases in the middle. The donors were part of the roughly 130-subject validation cohort, which stood apart from the approximately 630-subject first cohort. Sequencing used immunoSEQ multiplex PCR; TCRdb keeps in-frame clones, though not all of them. This table holds 150,000 to 200,000 clones, approximately 84% found once. Material: PBMCs. The TCR originated in a woman between 18 and 29 years old in good health and CMV-seropositive. The chain employs TRBV11-2 and TRBJ1-1; D is uncertain. CDR3 protein: CASKIILGTEAFF. In nucleotides, the CDR3 is TGTGCCAGCAAAATAATTCTCGGCACTGAAGCTTTCTTT.